Described below is a single T cell receptor (beta chain) sequence and its context. What it binds is unknown. The CDR3 spans 17 residues. The J segment lost 3 bases and the V segment lost 7 bases, leaving 11 bases of the junction unmatched. Looked up from germline, CDR1 is KGHDR and CDR2 is SFDVKD. Combining a sample-barcoded 5' primer with a J-beta primer mix, a second PCR ran for roughly 7 to 11 cycles. TCRdb redid the calling of the 5' RACE reads with MiXCR, one entry per CDR3 protein. The sample shows about 680,000 distinct CDR3 sequences, about 52% of them seen only once. These data come from a study of blood T cells in healthy people across ages. Study results and caveats: The diversity estimates, figures obtained from one million T cells, were considered underestimates.

The V and J genes are TRBV24-1 and TRBJ2-1, with 10 bases that match TRBD2. Sequences were obtained from blood. The source of this sequence is a woman aged 55-69 years in good health. The CDR3 loop reads CATSKAGGPSGYNEQFF. The CDR3 region has the DNA TGTGCCACCAGCAAAGCGGGAGGGCCTTCCGGCTACAATGAGCAGTTCTTC.